A selection of T cell receptor beta chains follows, all from one sample in a study of blood T cells in healthy people across ages. TCRdb re-derived calls from the 5' RACE reads in MiXCR, one entry per CDR3 protein. The sample comprises 550,000 to 700,000 distinct CDR3 sequences, 25% to 30% of which are singletons, and about a fifth rests with the top ten. Sequenced: blood. All receptors come from a woman aged 70-85 years in good health. Each CDR3 is given with its conserved first and last residue. A D gene is named only where the DNA matches it firmly. Where a row states a size, it is once, few, many or the class of an expanded clone; other rows omit it.

size | J | D | V | DNA | CDR3
NA | TRBJ2-5 | TRBD1 | TRBV10-3 | TGTGCCATCACCCGGGACAGGGGAGCGGAGACCCAGTACTTC | CAITRDRGAETQYF
few | TRBJ2-5 | TRBD1 | TRBV5-1 | TGCGCCAGCAGCTTGTCAGGGACAGGGGAAGAGACCCAGTACTTC | CASSLSGTGEETQYF
NA | TRBJ2-5 | NA | TRBV7-2 | TGTGCCAGCAGCGTAACAGGCCCCGTCTCCCAGACCCAGTACTTC | CASSVTGPVSQTQYF
few | TRBJ2-1 | NA | TRBV5-6 | TGTGCCAGCAGCCGGCCGGCGGAAAACAATGAGCAGTTCTTC | CASSRPAENNEQFF
NA | TRBJ2-5 | NA | TRBV20-1 | TGCAGTGCTAGAGATCTGGGGGTCTCGGGAGAGACCCAGTACTTC | CSARDLGVSGETQYF
NA | TRBJ2-5 | TRBD2 | TRBV20-1 | TGCAGTGCTCCGGCGGGGGGCGGGGAGACCCAGTACTTC | CSAPAGGGETQYF
few | TRBJ2-2 | NA | TRBV29-1 | TGCAGCGTTGAAGGGAACACCGGGGAGCTGTTTTTT | CSVEGNTGELFF
NA | TRBJ1-6 | NA | TRBV7-2 | TGTGCCAGCAGCTTAAAGGGACCGAATTCACCCCTCCACTTT | CASSLKGPNSPLHF
few | TRBJ2-3 | NA | TRBV5-1 | TGCGCCAGCAGCTCGCCCACAGATACGCAGTATTTT | CASSSPTDTQYF
once | TRBJ1-2 | NA | TRBV20-1 | TGCAGTGCTCCGGACAAGTATGGCTACACCTTC | CSAPDKYGYTF
NA | TRBJ1-4 | TRBD1 | TRBV20-1 | TGCAGTGCCACGAAGTCAGGGGGCGAAAAACTGTTTTTT | CSATKSGGEKLFF
many | TRBJ2-5 | TRBD2 | TRBV2 | TGTGCCAGCAGTCGCCTAGCGGGCCTATTGCTTCAAGAGACCCAGTACTTC | CASSRLAGLLLQETQYF
few | TRBJ2-5 | NA | TRBV5-1 | TGCGCCAGCAGCTTATCAGGGGTGTTAAAGGAGACCCAGTACTTC | CASSLSGVLKETQYF
many | TRBJ2-7 | NA | TRBV5-1 | TGCGCCAGCAGCTTGGGTATCGAGCAGTACTTC | CASSLGIEQYF
NA | TRBJ1-5 | NA | TRBV28 | TGTGCCAGCAGTTTCGGGGGGGCTGGGGGCAATCAGCCCCAGCATTTT | CASSFGGAGGNQPQHF
NA | TRBJ2-1 | NA | TRBV6-5 | TGTGCCAGCAGTTACTCCTGGGCCAATGAGCAGTTCTTC | CASSYSWANEQFF
NA | TRBJ2-5 | NA | TRBV19 | TGTGCCAGTAGTATCAGTTGGGGTACGGGCTTGACCCAGTACTTC | CASSISWGTGLTQYF
NA | TRBJ2-2 | TRBD1 | TRBV12-3/TRBV12-4 | TGTGCCAGCAGTGACACAGGGGGCAATACCGGGGAGCTGTTTTTT | CASSDTGGNTGELFF
few | TRBJ2-7 | TRBD1 | TRBV5-1 | TGCGCCAGCAGCTTGCTGGGACAGGGAAACTCCTACGAGCAGTACTTC | CASSLLGQGNSYEQYF
NA | TRBJ2-1 | NA | TRBV11-3 | TGTGCCAGCAGCTTATACCCAGGGGAGATTAGGAATGAGCAGTTCTTC | CASSLYPGEIRNEQFF
many | TRBJ1-4 | NA | TRBV6-6 | TGTGCCAGCAGTTTCCCCCCTCCAGAAAAACTGTTTTTT | CASSFPPPEKLFF
NA | TRBJ1-2 | NA | TRBV20-1 | TGCAGTGCCAGAGATCAGATTGGTAACTATGGCTACACCTTC | CSARDQIGNYGYTF
NA | TRBJ1-3 | NA | TRBV20-1 | TGCAGTGCTAGAGATCCTTCAGTCTTGGGAAACACCATATATTTT | CSARDPSVLGNTIYF
NA | TRBJ2-1 | TRBD2 | TRBV3-1 | TGTGCCAGCAGCCAAGAGGGGACTACTTACAATGAGCAGTTCTTC | CASSQEGTTYNEQFF
NA | TRBJ2-1 | TRBD2 | TRBV5-1 | TGCGCCAGCAGCTTGGGGACTAGCGGGGCCGATGAGCAGTTCTTC | CASSLGTSGADEQFF
many | TRBJ2-3 | NA | TRBV6-2/TRBV6-3 | TGTGCCAGCAGTTACCTGCGGGGAACTACGCAGTATTTT | CASSYLRGTTQYF
NA | TRBJ2-3 | NA | TRBV11-1 | TGTGCCAGCAGCCTAGGACTCCTCGATACGCAGTATTTT | CASSLGLLDTQYF
NA | TRBJ2-1 | TRBD1 | TRBV18 | TGTGCCAGCTCGCCAAAAAGACAGGGCAATGAGCAGTTCTTC | CASSPKRQGNEQFF
NA | TRBJ2-5 | TRBD2 | TRBV5-1 | TGCGCCAGCAGCTTGTCCAGCGGGGACGGAGAGACCCAGTACTTC | CASSLSSGDGETQYF
NA | TRBJ2-1 | NA | TRBV4-1 | TGCGCCAGCAGCCGATTCCTTATGGGTTATTACAATGAGCAGTTCTTC | CASSRFLMGYYNEQFF
many | TRBJ1-1 | NA | TRBV7-8 | TGTGCCAGCAGCTTGCAGTTGAACACTGAAGCTTTCTTT | CASSLQLNTEAFF
many | TRBJ2-3 | NA | TRBV24-1 | TGTGCCACCAGTGGACCTAACACAGATACGCAGTATTTT | CATSGPNTDTQYF
NA | TRBJ1-2 | NA | TRBV5-6 | TGTGCCAGCAGCTTGGCCGGAATTCAGGGTGCGGGTGATGGCTACACCTTC | CASSLAGIQGAGDGYTF
NA | TRBJ2-3 | NA | TRBV11-3 | TGTGCCAGCAGCCTCCCCTCGAGACCGGGCCCAGATACGCAGTATTTT | CASSLPSRPGPDTQYF
few | TRBJ2-5 | TRBD1 | TRBV7-2 | TGTGCCAGCAGCTCGGACAGGGTGAAGGAGACCCAGTACTTC | CASSSDRVKETQYF
NA | TRBJ1-2 | NA | TRBV10-3 | TGTGCCATCAGTGAGTCAACCGACGGGAACTATGGCTACACCTTC | CAISESTDGNYGYTF
few | TRBJ1-5 | NA | TRBV5-1 | TGCGCCAGCCCCCCCGGGCGGCAGCCTCAGCATTTT | CASPPGRQPQHF
few | TRBJ2-5 | NA | TRBV20-1 | TGCAGTGCTAGTCGAGGGTGGGAGACCCAGTACTTC | CSASRGWETQYF
few | TRBJ2-3 | NA | TRBV6-5 | TGTGCCAGCAGCCCCTCCGGGGATCGCACAGATACGCAGTATTTT | CASSPSGDRTDTQYF
NA | TRBJ1-2 | NA | TRBV3-1 | TGTGCCAGCAGCCCGCTCGAGGGCTATGGCTACACCTTC | CASSPLEGYGYTF
NA | TRBJ1-1 | NA | TRBV11-2 | TGTGCCAGCAGCGCCCTGGGGGCCCAGAACACTGAAGCTTTCTTT | CASSALGAQNTEAFF
NA | TRBJ1-2 | NA | TRBV6-2/TRBV6-3 | TGTGCCAGCAGAACAGGGAGTAGAAGCGGCTACACCTTC | CASRTGSRSGYTF
many | TRBJ1-3 | NA | TRBV20-1 | TGCAGTGGGAGGGGAGGGGCTGGAAACACCATATATTTT | CSGRGGAGNTIYF
few | TRBJ1-6 | NA | TRBV7-2 | TGCGCCAGCAGCTTAGTCATTGGCCCGACAAGTAATTCACCCCTCCACTTT | CASSLVIGPTSNSPLHF
few | TRBJ2-2 | NA | TRBV5-1 | TGCGCCAGCAGCTTGGGAGGGATGAACACCGGGGAGCTGTTTTTT | CASSLGGMNTGELFF
few | TRBJ2-7 | NA | TRBV7-2 | TGTGCCAGCACCCCATGGGGGGGGGCGTCCTACGAGCAGTACTTC | CASTPWGGASYEQYF